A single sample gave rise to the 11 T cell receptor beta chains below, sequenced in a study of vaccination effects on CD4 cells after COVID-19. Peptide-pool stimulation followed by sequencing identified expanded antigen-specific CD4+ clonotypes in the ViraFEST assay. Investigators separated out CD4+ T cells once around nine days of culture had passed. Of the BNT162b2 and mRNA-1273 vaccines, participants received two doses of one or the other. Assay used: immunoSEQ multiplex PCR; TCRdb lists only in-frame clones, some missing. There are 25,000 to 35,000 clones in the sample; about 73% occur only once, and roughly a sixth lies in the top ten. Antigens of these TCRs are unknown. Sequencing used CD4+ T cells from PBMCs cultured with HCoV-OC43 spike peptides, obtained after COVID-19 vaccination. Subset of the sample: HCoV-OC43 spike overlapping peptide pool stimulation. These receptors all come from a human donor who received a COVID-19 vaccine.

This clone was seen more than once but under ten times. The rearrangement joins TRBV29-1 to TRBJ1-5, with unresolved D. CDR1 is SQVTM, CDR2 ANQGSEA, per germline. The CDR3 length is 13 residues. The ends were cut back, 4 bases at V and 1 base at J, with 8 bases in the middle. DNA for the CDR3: TGCAGCGTTGGGCTAGAGAGCAATCAGCCCCAGCATTTT. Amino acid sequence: CSVGLESNQPQHF.

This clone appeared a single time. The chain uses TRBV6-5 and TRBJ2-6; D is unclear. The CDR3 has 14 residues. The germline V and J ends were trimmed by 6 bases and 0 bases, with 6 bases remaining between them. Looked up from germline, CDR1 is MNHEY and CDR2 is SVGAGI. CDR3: CASRATSGANVLTF. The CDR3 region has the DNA TGTGCCAGCAGGGCGACCTCTGGGGCCAACGTCCTGACTTTC.

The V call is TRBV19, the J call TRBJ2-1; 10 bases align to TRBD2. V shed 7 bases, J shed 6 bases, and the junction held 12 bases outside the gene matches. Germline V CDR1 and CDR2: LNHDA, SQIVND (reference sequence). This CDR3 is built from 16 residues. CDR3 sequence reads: CASTLASGGGSNEQFF. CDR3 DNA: TGTGCCAGTACCTTAGCCAGCGGGGGGGGGTCCAATGAGCAGTTCTTC.

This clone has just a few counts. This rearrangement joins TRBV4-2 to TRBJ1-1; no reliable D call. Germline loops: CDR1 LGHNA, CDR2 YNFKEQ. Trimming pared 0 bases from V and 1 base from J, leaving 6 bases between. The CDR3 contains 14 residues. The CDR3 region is CASSQERGNTEAFF. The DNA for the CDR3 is TGTGCCAGCAGCCAAGAGAGAGGGAACACTGAAGCTTTCTTT.

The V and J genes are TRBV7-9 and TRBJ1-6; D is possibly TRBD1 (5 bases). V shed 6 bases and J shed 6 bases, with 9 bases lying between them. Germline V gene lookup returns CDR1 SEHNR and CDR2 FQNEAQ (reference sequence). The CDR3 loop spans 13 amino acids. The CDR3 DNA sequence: TGTGCCAGCAGTGGGGGGAGTAATTCACCCCTCCACTTT. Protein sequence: CASSGGSNSPLHF.

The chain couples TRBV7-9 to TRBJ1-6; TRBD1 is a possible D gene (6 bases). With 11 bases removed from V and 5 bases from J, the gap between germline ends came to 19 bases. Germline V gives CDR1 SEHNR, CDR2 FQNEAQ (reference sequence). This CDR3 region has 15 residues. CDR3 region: CAPPPGAKHNSPLHF. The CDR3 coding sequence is TGTGCCCCCCCGCCAGGGGCTAAACATAATTCACCCCTCCACTTT.

The CDR3 loop reads CASSVGTLNEKLFF. The DNA for the CDR3 is TGTGCCAGCAGCGTAGGGACCCTTAATGAAAAACTGTTTTTT. This chain links TRBV9 with TRBJ1-4; unclear D gene. The germline V gene encodes CDR1 SGDLS and CDR2 YYNGEE. Trimming took off 0 bases at V and 4 bases at J, with 7 bases between the two ends. The CDR3 has 14 amino acids.

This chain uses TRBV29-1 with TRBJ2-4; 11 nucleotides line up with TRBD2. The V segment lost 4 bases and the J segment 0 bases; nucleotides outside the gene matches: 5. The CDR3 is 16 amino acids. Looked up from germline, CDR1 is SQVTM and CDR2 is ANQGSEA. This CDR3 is CSVVLAGGLAKNIQYF. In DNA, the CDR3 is TGCAGCGTTGTGTTAGCGGGAGGGCTAGCCAAAAACATTCAGTACTTC.

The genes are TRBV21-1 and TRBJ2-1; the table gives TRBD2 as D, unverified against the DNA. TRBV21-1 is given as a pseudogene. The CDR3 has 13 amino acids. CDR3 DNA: TGTGCCAGCAGCCGTAGCGGGGGAAATGAGCAGTTCTTC. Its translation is CASSRSGGNEQFF.

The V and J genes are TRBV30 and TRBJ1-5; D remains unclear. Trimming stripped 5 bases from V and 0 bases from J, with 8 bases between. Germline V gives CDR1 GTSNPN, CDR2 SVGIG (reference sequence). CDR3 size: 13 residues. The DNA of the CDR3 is TGTGCCTGGGGATACGATAGCAATCAGCCCCAGCATTTT. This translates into CAWGYDSNQPQHF. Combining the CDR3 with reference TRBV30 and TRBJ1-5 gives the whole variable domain SQTIHQWPATLVQPVGSPLSLECTVEGTSNPNLYWYRQAAGRGLQLLFYSVGIGQISSEVPQNLSASRPQDRQFILSSKKLLLSDSGFYLCAWGYDSNQPQHFGDGTRLSIL.

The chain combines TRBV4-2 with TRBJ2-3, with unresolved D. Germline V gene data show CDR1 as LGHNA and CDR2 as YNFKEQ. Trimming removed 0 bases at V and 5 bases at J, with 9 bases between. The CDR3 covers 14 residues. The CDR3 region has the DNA TGTGCCAGCAGCCAAGATGTGCGCGTAGATACGCAGTATTTT. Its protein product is CASSQDVRVDTQYF.